Listed here is a single TCR beta chain. With 4 bases removed from V and 6 bases from J, the gap between germline ends came to 18 bases. The CDR3 covers 16 residues. The V gene's germline CDR1 is SGHAT and CDR2 FQNNGV. Profiled with immunoSEQ multiplex PCR; TCRdb holds only in-frame clones, not every one. The sample consists of over 250,000 clones, approximately 88% of them appearing once. This entry is derived from a study of blood T cell repertoires in COVID-19. The source is a woman aged 18-29 years who had recovered from COVID-19. Sequencing was done on a sample of PBMCs or T cells enriched from blood (not recorded which). The chain carries TRBV11-2 and TRBJ1-4; D is ambiguous. CDR3 residues: CASSSRNAFSHEKLFF. As DNA, the CDR3 is TGTGCCAGCAGCTCTAGAAATGCCTTCTCTCATGAAAAACTGTTTTTT.